The 20 T cell receptor beta chains below were found in one sample sequenced in a study of cytomegalovirus exposure and HLA in healthy donors. In the PCR, 60 Vbeta and 13 Jbeta primers were used. Using immunoSEQ multiplex PCR, the repertoire was profiled, and TCRdb retains in-frame clones only, with some absent. The table includes about 140,000 clones, around 81% detected once. Sequencing used PBMCs. The receptors originated from a man aged 35 to 55 in good health and CMV-seropositive.

The CDR3 spells CASSYSSGGQSPLHF. CDR3 sequence (DNA): TGTGCCAGCAGTTACTCGTCTGGGGGACAGTCACCCCTCCACTTT. This rearrangement joins TRBV6-5 to TRBJ1-6; 7 positions match TRBD1. The J segment lost 10 bases and the V segment lost 0 bases, leaving 6 bases of the junction unmatched. The germline gives CDR1 MNHEY, CDR2 SVGAGI. The CDR3 totals 15 residues.

This chain links TRBV2 with TRBJ1-4; TRBD1 aligns across 8 bases. CDR1 is SNHLY and CDR2 is FYNNEI in the germline V gene. After removal of 6 bases from V and 8 bases from J, the junction contained 14 bases not matched to a gene. The CDR3 totals 16 residues. The CDR3 sequence is CASSSRGRSAGEKLFF. CDR3 bases: TGTGCCAGCAGCTCCAGGGGGCGCTCGGCTGGGGAAAAACTGTTTTTT.

Note on this clone: A junction boundary mismatches the germline segment, possibly from a read error. In the same sample, other DNA sequences code for this CDR3. J is TRBJ2-7 and V is TRBV30; D is unresolved. Germline values: CDR1 GTSNPN, CDR2 SVGIG (reference sequence). The CDR3 is 12 residues long. The CDR3 coding sequence is TGCGCCTGGAGTGGGATGCGTGGCGGGCAGTACTTC. Residues: CAWSGMRGGQYF.

The V call is TRBV9, the J call TRBJ2-5; TRBD1 might be the D (5 bases). CDR3 size: 15 residues. With 0 bases removed from V and 2 bases from J, the gap between germline ends came to 11 bases. Germline CDR1 and CDR2: SGDLS and YYNGEE. CDR3 sequence: CASSVDAGPQETQYF. Here the CDR3 DNA reads TGTGCCAGCAGCGTAGATGCAGGGCCTCAAGAGACCCAGTACTTC.

In DNA, the CDR3 is TGTGCCAGCAGCCATACCAGACAGCGCCATCAGCCCCAGCATTTT. This encodes CASSHTRQRHQPQHF. V usage is TRBV14 and J usage is TRBJ1-5; D perhaps matches TRBD1 (5 bases). V gave up 3 bases and J gave up 5 bases, with 14 bases separating them. The CDR3 sequence is 15 residues long. Germline lookup yields CDR1 SGHDN and CDR2 FVKESK.

The chain couples TRBV11-2 to TRBJ1-5; D might be TRBD1 (6 bases). Trimming pared 0 bases from V and 1 base from J, leaving 22 bases between. Germline V gives CDR1 SGHAT, CDR2 FQNNGV. This CDR3 is 20 amino acids long. CDR3 in amino acids: CASSLEVAQGGVESNQPQHF. In nucleotides, the CDR3 is TGTGCCAGCAGCTTAGAAGTGGCACAGGGAGGGGTTGAGAGCAATCAGCCCCAGCATTTT.

The chain employs TRBV28 and TRBJ2-3, with D tentatively TRBD2 (5 bases). Germline V gene lookup returns CDR1 MDHEN and CDR2 SYDVKM. This CDR3 spans 15 amino acids. Trimming left V 3 bases short and J 1 base short, with 11 bases between. CDR3 region: CASSFPREGTDTQYF. CDR3 nucleotide sequence: TGTGCCAGCAGTTTTCCGAGGGAAGGCACAGATACGCAGTATTTT.

This clone has just one count. The chain uses TRBV19 and TRBJ1-5; 7 bases line up with TRBD1. The J segment lost 0 bases and the V segment lost 4 bases, leaving 3 bases of the junction unmatched. CDR1 is LNHDA and CDR2 is SQIVND in the germline V gene (reference sequence). The CDR3 spans 15 residues. The CDR3, as DNA: TGTGCCAGTAGTACCGGACAGGCTAGCAATCAGCCCCAGCATTTT. It encodes CASSTGQASNQPQHF.

With regard to this clone: Relative to the germline gene, one junction end is altered; a read error may explain this. This chain links TRBV7-7 with TRBJ2-1; D assignment may be TRBD1 or TRBD2 (7 bases each). The CDR3 runs 16 residues. Germline CDR1 reads SSHAT; CDR2 reads FNYEAQ (reference sequence). CDR3 residues: CASSLGGDSSYNEQFF. CDR3 DNA: TGTGCTAGCAGCTTAGGGGGGGACAGTTCCTACAATGAGCAGTTCTTC. The full variable domain, completed using reference TRBV7-7 and TRBJ2-1, is GAGVSQSPRYKVTKRGQDVTLRCDPISSHATLYWYQQALGQGPEFLTYFNYEAQPDKSGLPSDRFSAERPEGSISTLTIQRTEQRDSAMYRCASSLGGDSSYNEQFFGPGTRLTVL.

The genes are TRBV12-5 and TRBJ2-2, with 7 bases lining up with TRBD1. With 4 bases clipped from V and 4 bases from J, the junction kept 12 bases outside the gene matches. The CDR3 has 17 amino acids. Germline-derived CDR1 and CDR2 are LGHNT and FRNRAP. The CDR3 DNA reads as TGTGCTAGTGGTTCCCCAGCCCCCGGGACAGCCACCGGGGAGCTGTTTTTT. Translation gives CASGSPAPGTATGELFF.

The CDR3, as DNA: TGTGCCAGCAGTTCTCGAGCGGACAGAGCCCAGCATTTT. This encodes CASSSRADRAQHF. The chain uses TRBV6-5 and TRBJ1-5; tentative D call: TRBD1 (6 bases). The CDR3 extends over 13 amino acids. V gave up 4 bases and J gave up 11 bases, with 15 bases separating them. CDR1 and CDR2 from the germline V gene are MNHEY and SVGAGI.

V usage is TRBV23-1 and J usage is TRBJ2-7, with D possibly TRBD1 on 6 matching bases. TRBV23-1 is an ORF, and what it does is uncertain. V lost 4 bases to trimming and J lost 3 bases, with 22 bases between them. The CDR3 is 17 residues long. CDR3 in amino acids: CASSPCRDKRFRYEQYF. CDR3 DNA sequence: TGCGCCAGCAGTCCCTGCCGGGACAAAAGGTTCCGCTACGAGCAGTACTTC.

The J gene is TRBJ1-1, the V gene TRBV5-1, with TRBD1 identical over 8 bases. CDR3 length equals 13 residues. Germline CDR1 SGHRS, CDR2 YFSETQ. Trimming at V came to 4 bases and at J to 12 bases, leaving 11 bases not matched to a gene. In DNA form, the CDR3 reads TGCGCCAGCAGCCAGACAGGGGACCTTACGACTTTCTTT. It translates to CASSQTGDLTTFF.

The V and J genes are TRBV9 and TRBJ2-3; weak D call: TRBD1 (6 bases). The CDR3 runs to 13 residues. The germline V gene encodes CDR1 SGDLS and CDR2 YYNGEE. The V end was cut by 3 bases, the J end by 10 bases, with 15 bases between. The CDR3 region is CASSGNGGQAQYF. CDR3 nucleotide sequence: TGTGCCAGCAGCGGTAATGGGGGCCAGGCGCAGTATTTT.

This rearrangement joins TRBV10-2 to TRBJ2-7, with D tentatively TRBD1 (5 bases). Trimming pared 0 bases from V and 2 bases from J, leaving 11 bases between. The CDR3 is 15 amino acids. CDR1 is WSHSY, CDR2 SAAADI, per germline. In DNA, the CDR3 is TGCGCCAGCAGTGAGTCGTTTTCAGGGACCTACGAGCAGTACTTC. Its translation: CASSESFSGTYEQYF.

The V call is TRBV19, the J call TRBJ1-6; no firm D call. Germline values: CDR1 LNHDA, CDR2 SQIVND (reference sequence). Trimming cost V 9 bases and J 6 bases, with 12 bases left between them. The CDR3 covers 13 residues. The CDR3 DNA is TGTGCCAGCACCGGGAACCTTAATTCACCCCTCCACTTT. Amino acids: CASTGNLNSPLHF.

The chain employs TRBV5-6 and TRBJ2-2; maybe TRBD1 (5 bases). The V gene lost 4 bases and the J gene lost 1 base, with 14 bases spanning the gap. This CDR3 is 16 amino acids long. The germline CDR1 and CDR2 sequences are SGHDT and YYEEEE. The CDR3 spells CASSRRGVENTGELFF. CDR3 DNA: TGTGCCAGCAGCCGAAGGGGCGTTGAGAACACCGGGGAGCTGTTTTTT.

The chain joins TRBV4-3 to TRBJ2-3; the match to TRBD2 covers 11 bases. Germline V gene lookup returns CDR1 LGHNA and CDR2 YSLEER. Germline trimming cut 1 base from V and 5 bases from J; bases unmatched to any gene: 20. This CDR3 spans 21 amino acids. The CDR3 DNA sequence: TGCGCCAGCAGCCAAGTTCTGGCTAGCGGGGGGTCTTATGGACCGATAGATACGCAGTATTTT. Amino acids: CASSQVLASGGSYGPIDTQYF.

This rearrangement joins TRBV13 to TRBJ2-7, with a weak D call TRBD1 (7 bases). The germline gives CDR1 PRHDT, CDR2 FYEKMQ (reference sequence). There are 14 residues in the CDR3. V was shortened by 2 bases and J by 11 bases, with 19 bases between the two germline ends. The CDR3 bases are TGTGCCAGCAGCTTAATGATGACAGGGACTTTGGAGTACTTC. Protein sequence: CASSLMMTGTLEYF.

This chain uses TRBV5-6 with TRBJ2-3; 8 bases fit TRBD2. Germline lookup yields CDR1 SGHDT and CDR2 YYEEEE. This CDR3 region has 15 residues. V lost 3 bases to trimming and J lost 5 bases; unmatched junction nucleotides: 8. The CDR3 nucleotides are TGTGCCAGCAGCTCTATTAGCGGGGTCGGAGATACGCAGTATTTT. The encoded protein is CASSSISGVGDTQYF.